Following are 5 T cell receptor beta chains from one sample sequenced in a study of shared clonotypes between healthy human individuals. Repertoires were generated with immunoSEQ multiplex PCR, while TCRdb's copy carries only in-frame clones and drops some. Among about 490,000 clones listed, around 80% were seen once. Sequencing was done on a sample of PBMCs. Receptor source: a woman aged 40-49 years in good health. Some clones in this sample may be carry-over from other donors' samples.

The chain combines TRBV9 with TRBJ2-5; 7 bases match TRBD1. The V and J ends lost 0 bases and 1 base, in that order; junction bases with no gene match: 6. The CDR3 is 16 residues long. Germline CDR1 SGDLS, CDR2 YYNGEE. CDR3 region: CASSVAVGGGQETQYF. In nucleotides, the CDR3 is TGTGCCAGCAGCGTAGCGGTAGGGGGCGGCCAAGAGACCCAGTACTTC.

This clone appeared many times. This chain links TRBV19 with TRBJ2-7; TRBD1 agrees at 9 bases. Germline assignment: CDR1 LNHDA and CDR2 SQIVND (reference sequence). After removal of 6 bases from V and 3 bases from J, the junction contained 3 bases not matched to a gene. The CDR3 contains 13 residues. The CDR3 DNA follows: TGTGCCAGTAGAGGGACAGGGATCTACGAGCAGTACTTC. Protein sequence: CASRGTGIYEQYF.

This clone was seen only a few times. The rearrangement joins TRBV2 to TRBJ1-1; TRBD1 agrees at 10 bases. The trim removed 4 bases at V and 3 bases at J, leaving 2 bases unmatched. The germline V gene encodes CDR1 SNHLY and CDR2 FYNNEI. The CDR3 extends over 14 amino acids. CDR3 loop: CASSVGTGDTEAFF. The CDR3 coding sequence is TGTGCCAGCAGTGTTGGGACAGGGGACACTGAAGCTTTCTTT.

The rearrangement joins TRBV28 to TRBJ2-2; either TRBD1 or TRBD2 may fit D (5 bases each). The V end lost 6 bases, the J end lost 6 bases, and 20 bases lay between the germline ends. CDR3 length: 16 amino acids. Germline CDR1 and CDR2: MDHEN and SYDVKM. CDR3 DNA sequence: TGTGCCAGCAGCCCGGGGCCAAGGGGCCTGTCCGGGGAGCTGTTTTTT. This gives the protein CASSPGPRGLSGELFF.

The chain joins TRBV10-2 to TRBJ1-4; D remains unclear. The CDR3 spans 13 residues. V was shortened by 4 bases and J by 7 bases, with 10 bases between the two germline ends. Germline CDR1 and CDR2: WSHSY and SAAADI. CDR3 sequence reads: CASSGQMVEKLFF. The DNA of the CDR3 is TGCGCCAGCAGTGGTCAGATGGTTGAAAAACTGTTTTTT.